This T cell receptor (beta chain) was identified in a study of metastatic and nonmetastatic thyroid tumors. Patients had received no treatment of any kind before thyroid surgery. TCRdb used MiXCR to call clones anew from the PCR reads. The table includes tens of thousands of clones, more than 20% detected once. The J segment lost 2 bases and the V segment lost 0 bases, leaving 4 bases of the junction unmatched. Per the germline V gene, CDR1 is PRHDT and CDR2 is FYEKMQ (reference sequence). The CDR3 has 16 amino acids. In its sample, this clone was seen many times. Its specificity is unknown. Study-wide results and caveats: Benign nodules were reported to have significantly lower TCR beta diversity than malignant thyroid tumors, in blood and tumor.

The receptor's source is a male donor with papillary thyroid cancer or a benign thyroid nodule (not recorded which). Some clones in this sample may be carry-over from other donors' samples. Sequencing input: tumor tissue. This rearrangement joins TRBV13 to TRBJ2-3; 8 nucleotides match TRBD2. The CDR3: CASSLGLAGYTDTQYF. In nucleotides, the CDR3 is TGTGCCAGCAGCTTAGGTCTAGCGGGTTACACAGATACGCAGTATTTT.